The 15 T cell receptor beta chains below all came from one sample that was sequenced in a study of cytomegalovirus exposure and HLA in healthy donors. Clones were read by immunoSEQ multiplex PCR, and TCRdb kept only the in-frame ones, dropping some. The repertoire has over 85,000 clones, around 96% of them found once; the top ten carry approximately 0.91%. Source material: PBMCs. The receptors originated from a woman younger than 35 in good health and CMV-seronegative.

The chain uses TRBV28 and TRBJ2-7, with D perhaps matching TRBD1 (6 bases). Trimming cost V 3 bases and J 3 bases, with 12 bases left between them. CDR1 and CDR2 from the germline V gene are MDHEN and SYDVKM. CDR3 length equals 14 residues. In DNA form, the CDR3 reads TGTGCCAGCAGTTTTGGACAGCTACTCTACGAGCAGTACTTC. Translating gives CASSFGQLLYEQYF.

This clone was found once. The chain recombines TRBV27 with TRBJ2-7; 9 bases agree with TRBD2. CDR3 length: 14 residues. With 3 bases clipped from V and 3 bases from J, the junction kept 3 bases outside the gene matches. Germline CDR1 is MNHEY and CDR2 is SMNVEV (reference sequence). CDR3: CASSFSGGLYEQYF. Written as DNA, the CDR3 is TGTGCCAGCAGTTTTAGCGGGGGCCTCTACGAGCAGTACTTC.

The rearrangement links TRBV5-1 to TRBJ2-2; 11 bases line up with TRBD1. CDR1 and CDR2 from the germline V gene are SGHRS and YFSETQ. This CDR3 spans 15 amino acids. V trimming: 3 bases; J trimming: 6 bases; junction bases outside the gene matches: 4. The CDR3 loop is CASSSGQGVPGELFF. CDR3 bases: TGCGCCAGCAGCTCGGGACAGGGGGTACCCGGGGAGCTGTTTTTT.

V usage is TRBV29-1 and J usage is TRBJ1-5; no clear D. This CDR3 is built from 12 residues. Trimming took 6 bases from V and 4 from J, leaving 10 bases between them. Germline CDR1 and CDR2: SQVTM and ANQGSEA. The CDR3 DNA reads as TGCAGCGTAAGAGCAGGAAATCAGCCCCAGCATTTT. As protein: CSVRAGNQPQHF.

This rearrangement joins TRBV7-6 to TRBJ2-1; D is perhaps TRBD1 (6 bases). The V gene's germline CDR1 is SGHVS and CDR2 FNYEAQ. V dropped 2 bases and J dropped 2 bases, with 10 bases sitting between them. The CDR3 is made up of 15 amino acids. The CDR3 DNA reads TGTGCCAGCAGCTTAACGGGACAAGCCTACAATGAGCAGTTCTTC. Encoded protein: CASSLTGQAYNEQFF. Full variable domain (remainder filled in from reference TRBV7-6 and TRBJ2-1): GAGVSQSPRYKVTKRGQDVALRCDPISGHVSLYWYRQALGQGPEFLTYFNYEAQQDKSGLPNDRFSAERPEGSISTLTIQRTEQRDSAMYRCASSLTGQAYNEQFFGPGTRLTVL.

This clone was observed a single time. The chain links TRBV6-4 to TRBJ1-5; a possible D gene is TRBD1 (5 bases). Per germline, CDR1 MRHNA and CDR2 SNTAGT. The CDR3 runs 18 residues. V was pared by 0 bases and J by 4 bases, with 19 bases between. The CDR3 sequence is CASSDSGLVRSKNQPQHF. DNA of the CDR3: TGTGCCAGCAGTGACTCGGGGCTGGTCAGATCGAAAAATCAGCCCCAGCATTTT.

The rearrangement joins TRBV30 to TRBJ2-3, with D possibly matching TRBD2 (5 bases). Looked up from germline, CDR1 is GTSNPN and CDR2 is SVGIG (reference sequence). This CDR3 is 14 amino acids long. With 8 bases removed from V and 4 bases from J, the gap between germline ends came to 19 bases. CDR3 bases: TGTGCCAGGAATGGAGGCCTTAGGGCAGATACGCAGTATTTT. This translates into CARNGGLRADTQYF.

The gene calls are TRBV5-8 and TRBJ2-3; a weak D match, TRBD2 (6 bases). With 0 bases removed from V and 3 bases from J, the gap between germline ends came to 17 bases. The germline V gene encodes CDR1 SGHTS and CDR2 YDEGEE. The CDR3 sequence is 17 residues long. CDR3 bases: TGTGCCAGCAGCTTGGGTGTATCTGGGGGGTTGACAGATACGCAGTATTTT. It codes for CASSLGVSGGLTDTQYF.

The chain recombines TRBV4-3 with TRBJ2-7; 12 bases align to TRBD2. CDR1 and CDR2 (germline): LGHNA, YSLEER. The junction had 2 bases not matched to a gene; V was cut back by 3 bases and J by 2 bases. CDR3 length: 15 amino acids. The CDR3 bases are TGCGCCAGCAGCCAGTCTAGCGGGGGGGCCTACGAGCAGTACTTC. This codes for CASSQSSGGAYEQYF.

This chain joins TRBV7-9 and TRBJ2-2, with D unresolved. The ends were cut back, 2 bases at V and 2 bases at J, with 3 bases in the middle. This CDR3 comprises 13 residues. Germline V lookup: CDR1 SEHNR, CDR2 FQNEAQ (reference sequence). The CDR3 loop reads CASSLTNTGELFF. In DNA, the CDR3 is TGTGCCAGCAGCTTAACTAACACCGGGGAGCTGTTTTTT.

The CDR3 region has the DNA TGTGCCAGCAGCCAAAAACGGGACAATGAGCAGTTCTTC. It is translated as CASSQKRDNEQFF. The chain is built from TRBV4-2 and TRBJ2-1; no clear D. Germline lookup yields CDR1 LGHNA and CDR2 YNFKEQ. The V end was cut by 2 bases, the J end by 5 bases, with 7 bases between. This CDR3 has 13 amino acids.

The table lists this clone with a count of one. The rearrangement links TRBV4-3 to TRBJ2-3, with TRBD2 matching 8 bases. After removal of 2 bases from V and 4 bases from J, the junction contained 11 bases not matched to a gene. The germline CDR1 and CDR2 sequences are LGHNA and YSLEER. The CDR3 length is 17 residues. CDR3 residues: CASSQRTLAERADTQYF. In nucleotides, the CDR3 is TGCGCCAGCAGCCAACGTACACTAGCGGAGCGGGCAGATACGCAGTATTTT.

This rearrangement joins TRBV27 to TRBJ2-1; 10 bases line up with TRBD2. The CDR3 is 17 amino acids. After removal of 3 bases from V and 5 bases from J, the junction contained 10 bases not matched to a gene. Germline lookup yields CDR1 MNHEY and CDR2 SMNVEV (reference sequence). In nucleotides, the CDR3 is TGTGCCAGCAGTTTCCCCGGGCCGAGCGGGGGGGACAATGAGCAGTTCTTC. It encodes CASSFPGPSGGDNEQFF.

J is TRBJ2-2 and V is TRBV5-4; D gene unclear. The V end was cut by 0 bases, the J end by 6 bases, with 12 bases between. The CDR3 has 15 residues. In germline, CDR1 is SGHNT, CDR2 YYREEE (reference sequence). In nucleotides, the CDR3 is TGTGCCAGCAGCTTGGGTACTTATCACCCCGGGGAGCTGTTTTTT. It codes for CASSLGTYHPGELFF.

This chain links TRBV5-1 with TRBJ1-1, with 8 positions matching TRBD1. The CDR3 runs 16 residues. Germline assignment: CDR1 SGHRS and CDR2 YFSETQ. V dropped 5 bases and J dropped 2; count of bases not matched to a gene: 11. The CDR3 is CASSRRGTGDNTEAFF. CDR3 nucleotide sequence: TGCGCCAGCAGTCGCCGAGGGACAGGCGACAACACTGAAGCTTTCTTT.